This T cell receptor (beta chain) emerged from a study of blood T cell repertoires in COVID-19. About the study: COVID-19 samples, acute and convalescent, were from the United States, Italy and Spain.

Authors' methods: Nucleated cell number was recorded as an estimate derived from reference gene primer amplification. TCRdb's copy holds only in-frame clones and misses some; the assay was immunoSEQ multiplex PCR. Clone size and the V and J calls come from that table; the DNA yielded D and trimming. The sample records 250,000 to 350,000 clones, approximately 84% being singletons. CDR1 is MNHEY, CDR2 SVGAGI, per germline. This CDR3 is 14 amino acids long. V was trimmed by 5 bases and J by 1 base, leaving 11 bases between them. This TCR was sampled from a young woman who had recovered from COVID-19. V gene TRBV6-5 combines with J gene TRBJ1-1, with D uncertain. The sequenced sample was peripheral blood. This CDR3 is CASSTVFWNTEAFF. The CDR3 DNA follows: TGTGCCAGCAGTACGGTGTTCTGGAACACTGAAGCTTTCTTT.